This T cell receptor (beta chain) was recorded in a study of cytomegalovirus exposure and HLA in healthy donors. Per germline, CDR1 LNHNV and CDR2 YYDKDF (reference sequence). Trimming cost V 8 bases and J 8 bases; bases outside gene matches: 16. The CDR3 spans 16 residues. It was with 60 Vbeta and 13 Jbeta primers that the PCR ran. Only in-frame clones appear in the TCRdb table, and some are missing; sequencing was by immunoSEQ multiplex PCR. Here the sample spans 110,000 to 150,000 clones, 77% being singletons. Study results and caveats: In a later analysis, V- and J-gene trimming of beta chains associated with a DCLRE1C missense variant, replicated independently. Another analysis was done later, and it associated around 17,000 TCR beta sequences with HLA alleles at 0.05 false discovery rate.

Note on this clone: Antigen: not known.

The receptor was derived from a female donor in good health and CMV-seronegative. The V call is TRBV15, the J call TRBJ2-1; 9 bases fit TRBD2. Sequenced material: PBMCs. Here the CDR3 DNA reads TGTGCCACCGCCGCTAGCGGGATATCAGTTGGGCATGAGCAGTTCTTC. Encoded protein: CATAASGISVGHEQFF.